This TCR beta chain was sequenced in a study of T cell responses to AZD1222 COVID-19 vaccine. The repertoire was sequenced with immunoSEQ multiplex PCR; TCRdb's copy has only in-frame clones and lacks some. The profile shows approximately 160,000 clones, 85% to 95% of them singletons. Germline V gives CDR1 SQVTM, CDR2 ANQGSEA. V was clipped by 7 bases and J by 12 bases, with 24 bases between them. CDR3 length equals 13 residues. The sample was peripheral blood, taken 28 days after the second AZD1222 dose. The chain uses TRBV29-1 and TRBJ1-2; perhaps TRBD1 as D (5 bases). This clonotype was obtained from an adult who received the AZD1222 COVID-19 vaccine. The CDR3 DNA is TGCAGCGCTCAATCACCAGGGTTTGCCGAAAACACCTTC. Its protein is CSAQSPGFAENTF.